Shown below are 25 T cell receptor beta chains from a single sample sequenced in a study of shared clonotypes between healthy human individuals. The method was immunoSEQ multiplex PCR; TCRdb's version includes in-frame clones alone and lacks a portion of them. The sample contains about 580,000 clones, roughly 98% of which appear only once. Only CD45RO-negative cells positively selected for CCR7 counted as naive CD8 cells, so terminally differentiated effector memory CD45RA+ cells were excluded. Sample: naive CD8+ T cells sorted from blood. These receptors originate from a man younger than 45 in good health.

This CDR3 is CASSQVGLMDIMDDWFF. CDR3 DNA: TGCGCCAGCAGCCAAGTTGGTTTGATGGATATAATGGATGATTGGTTCTTC. The chain combines TRBV4-1 with TRBJ2-1; D unresolved. The V gene's germline CDR1 is MGHRA and CDR2 YSYEKL. The CDR3 extends over 17 amino acids. The ends were cut back, 1 base at V and 15 bases at J, with 28 bases in the middle.

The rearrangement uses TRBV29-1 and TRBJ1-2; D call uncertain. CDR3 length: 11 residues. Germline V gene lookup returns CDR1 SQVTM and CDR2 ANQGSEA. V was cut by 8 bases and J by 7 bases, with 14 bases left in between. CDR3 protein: CSFPVGGGYTF. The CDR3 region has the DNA TGCAGCTTCCCCGTCGGAGGTGGCTACACCTTC.

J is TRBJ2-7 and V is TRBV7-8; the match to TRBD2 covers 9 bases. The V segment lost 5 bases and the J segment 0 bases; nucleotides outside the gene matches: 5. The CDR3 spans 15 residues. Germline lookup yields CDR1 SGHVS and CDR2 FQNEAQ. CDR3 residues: CASSPLAGVSYEQYF. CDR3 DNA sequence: TGTGCCAGCAGCCCACTAGCGGGCGTCTCCTACGAGCAGTACTTC.

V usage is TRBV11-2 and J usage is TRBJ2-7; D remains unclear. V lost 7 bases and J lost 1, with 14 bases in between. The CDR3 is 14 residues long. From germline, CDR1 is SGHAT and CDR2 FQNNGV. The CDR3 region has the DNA TGTGCCAGCACCCGGGCTTTTGGGTCCTACGAGCAGTACTTC. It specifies CASTRAFGSYEQYF.

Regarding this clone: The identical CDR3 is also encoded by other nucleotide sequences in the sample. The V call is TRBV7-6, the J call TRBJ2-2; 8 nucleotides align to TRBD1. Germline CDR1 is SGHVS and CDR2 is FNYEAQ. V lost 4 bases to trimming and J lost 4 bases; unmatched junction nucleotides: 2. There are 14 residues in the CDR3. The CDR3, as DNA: TGTGCCAGCAGCTCCGGACAGGGCACCGGGGAGCTGTTTTTT. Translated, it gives CASSSGQGTGELFF.

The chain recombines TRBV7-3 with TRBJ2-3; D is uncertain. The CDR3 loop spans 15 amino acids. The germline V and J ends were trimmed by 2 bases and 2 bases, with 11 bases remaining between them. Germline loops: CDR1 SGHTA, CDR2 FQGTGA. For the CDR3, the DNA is TGTGCCAGCAGCTTATGGCCGGGCAACACAGATACGCAGTATTTT. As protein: CASSLWPGNTDTQYF.

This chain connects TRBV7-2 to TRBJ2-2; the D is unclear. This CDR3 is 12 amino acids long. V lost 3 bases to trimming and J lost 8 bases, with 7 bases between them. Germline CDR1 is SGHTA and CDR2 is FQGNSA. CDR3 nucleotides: TGTGCCAGCAGCTTCTGGGCGGGGGAGCTGTTTTTT. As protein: CASSFWAGELFF. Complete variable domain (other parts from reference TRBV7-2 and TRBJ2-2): GAGVSQSPSNKVTEKGKDVELRCDPISGHTALYWYRQSLGQGLEFLIYFQGNSAPDKSGLPSDRFSAERTGGSVSTLTIQRTQQEDSAVYLCASSFWAGELFFGEGSRLTVL.

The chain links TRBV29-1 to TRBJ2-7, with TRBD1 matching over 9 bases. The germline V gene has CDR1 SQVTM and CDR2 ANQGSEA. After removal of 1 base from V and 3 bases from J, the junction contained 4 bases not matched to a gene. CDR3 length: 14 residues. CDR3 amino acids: CSVEGTGEDYEQYF. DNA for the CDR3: TGCAGCGTTGAAGGGACAGGGGAGGACTACGAGCAGTACTTC.

CDR3 amino acids: CASSQEEFINEQFF. The CDR3 bases are TGCGCCAGCAGCCAAGAAGAATTTATTAATGAGCAGTTCTTC. This chain joins TRBV4-3 and TRBJ2-1; D remains unclear. This CDR3 has 14 residues. With 0 bases removed from V and 7 bases from J, the gap between germline ends came to 10 bases. CDR1 LGHNA and CDR2 YSLEER come from the germline V gene.

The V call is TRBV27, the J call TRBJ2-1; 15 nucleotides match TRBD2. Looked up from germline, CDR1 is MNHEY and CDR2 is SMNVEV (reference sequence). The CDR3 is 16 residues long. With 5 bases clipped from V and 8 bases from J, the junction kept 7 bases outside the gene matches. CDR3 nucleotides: TGTGCCAGCAGTACTTGGACTAGCGGGAGGGCAGATGAGCAGTTCTTC. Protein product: CASSTWTSGRADEQFF.

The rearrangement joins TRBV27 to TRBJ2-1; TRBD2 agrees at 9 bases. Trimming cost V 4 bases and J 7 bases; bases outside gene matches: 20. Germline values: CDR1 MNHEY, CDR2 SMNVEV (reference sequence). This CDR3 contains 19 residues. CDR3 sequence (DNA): TGTGCCAGCAGTTCCCGAAGGAGGCAGCGGGAGGATCTTGTAAATGAGCAGTTCTTC. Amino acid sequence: CASSSRRRQREDLVNEQFF.

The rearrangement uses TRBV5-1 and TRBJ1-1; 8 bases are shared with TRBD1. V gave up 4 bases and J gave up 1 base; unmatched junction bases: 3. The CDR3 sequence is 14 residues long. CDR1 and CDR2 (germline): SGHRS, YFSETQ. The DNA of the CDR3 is TGCGCCAGCAGCCAAGACAGGGGGAACACTGAAGCTTTCTTT. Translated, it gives CASSQDRGNTEAFF.

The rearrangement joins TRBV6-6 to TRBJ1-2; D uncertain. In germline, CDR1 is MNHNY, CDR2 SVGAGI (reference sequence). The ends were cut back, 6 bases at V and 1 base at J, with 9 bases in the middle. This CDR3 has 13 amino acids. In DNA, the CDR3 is TGTGCCAGCAGCGCGGGAGGTAACTATGGCTACACCTTC. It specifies CASSAGGNYGYTF.

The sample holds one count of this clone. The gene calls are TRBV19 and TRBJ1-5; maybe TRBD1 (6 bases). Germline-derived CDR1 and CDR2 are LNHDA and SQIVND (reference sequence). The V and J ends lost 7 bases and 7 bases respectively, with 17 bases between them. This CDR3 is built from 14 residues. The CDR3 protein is CASNPQGGRQPQHF. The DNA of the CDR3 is TGTGCCAGTAACCCACAGGGCGGTAGGCAGCCCCAGCATTTT.

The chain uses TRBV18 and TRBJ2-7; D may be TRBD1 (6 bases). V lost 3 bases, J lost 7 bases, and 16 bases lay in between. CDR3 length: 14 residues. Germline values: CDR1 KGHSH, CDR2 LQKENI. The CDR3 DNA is TGTGCCAGCTCACCCGACAGGACCTTTCTGGAGCAGTACTTC. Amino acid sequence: CASSPDRTFLEQYF.

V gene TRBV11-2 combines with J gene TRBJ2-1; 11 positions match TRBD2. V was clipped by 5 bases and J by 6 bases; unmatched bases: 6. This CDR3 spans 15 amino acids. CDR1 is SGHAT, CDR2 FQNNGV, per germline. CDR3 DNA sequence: TGTGCCAGCAGCCCACTAGCGGGAGCGGGCAATGAGCAGTTCTTC. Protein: CASSPLAGAGNEQFF.

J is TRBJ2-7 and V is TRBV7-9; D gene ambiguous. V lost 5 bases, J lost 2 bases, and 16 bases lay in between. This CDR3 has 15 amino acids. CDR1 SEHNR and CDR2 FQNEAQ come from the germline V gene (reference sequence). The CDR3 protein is CASSPTDPSTYEQYF. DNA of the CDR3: TGTGCCAGCAGCCCAACCGACCCCTCCACCTACGAGCAGTACTTC.

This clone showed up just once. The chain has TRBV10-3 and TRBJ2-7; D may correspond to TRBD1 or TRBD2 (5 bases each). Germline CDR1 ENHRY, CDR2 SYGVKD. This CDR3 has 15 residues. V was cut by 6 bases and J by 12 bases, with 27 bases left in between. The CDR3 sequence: CAIRPGTSSDEFTYF. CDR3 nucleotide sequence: TGTGCCATCAGGCCCGGGACGTCCTCCGACGAATTTACGTACTTC.

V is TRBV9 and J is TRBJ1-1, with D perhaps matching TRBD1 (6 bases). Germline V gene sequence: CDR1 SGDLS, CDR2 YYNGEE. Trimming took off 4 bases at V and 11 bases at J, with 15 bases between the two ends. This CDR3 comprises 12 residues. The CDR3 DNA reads TGTGCCAGCAGCCCGACCGGGGGGCAGGCTTTCTTT. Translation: CASSPTGGQAFF. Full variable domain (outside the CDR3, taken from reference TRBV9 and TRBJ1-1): DSGVTQTPKHLITATGQRVTLRCSPRSGDLSVYWYQQSLDQGLQFLIQYYNGEERAKGNILERFSAQQFPDLHSELNLSSLELGDSALYFCASSPTGGQAFFGQGTRLTVV.

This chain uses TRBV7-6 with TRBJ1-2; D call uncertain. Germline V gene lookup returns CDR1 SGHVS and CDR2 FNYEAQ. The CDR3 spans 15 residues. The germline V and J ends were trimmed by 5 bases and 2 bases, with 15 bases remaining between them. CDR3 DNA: TGTGCCAGCAGCGCAACCCGGACGGGGAACTATGGCTACACCTTC. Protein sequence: CASSATRTGNYGYTF.

The CDR3 DNA follows: TGTGCCAGCAGTTTAAATCGGGAGATGGACAATGAGCAGTTCTTC. This translates into CASSLNREMDNEQFF. The V gene is TRBV27, the J gene TRBJ2-1; D is possibly TRBD2 (6 bases). Trimming shortened V by 2 bases and J by 5 bases, and 13 bases separated the two germline ends. CDR3 length: 15 amino acids. Germline V gene lookup returns CDR1 MNHEY and CDR2 SMNVEV (reference sequence).

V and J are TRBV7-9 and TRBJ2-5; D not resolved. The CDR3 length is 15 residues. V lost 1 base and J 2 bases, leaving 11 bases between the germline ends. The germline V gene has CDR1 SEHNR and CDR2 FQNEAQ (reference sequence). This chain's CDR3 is CASSLGDPRQETQYF. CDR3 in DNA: TGTGCCAGCAGCTTAGGAGACCCCAGACAAGAGACCCAGTACTTC. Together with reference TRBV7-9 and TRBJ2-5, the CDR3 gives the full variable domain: DTGVSQNPRHKITKRGQNVTFRCDPISEHNRLYWYRQTLGQGPEFLTYFQNEAQLEKSRLLSDRFSAERPKGSFSTLEIQRTEQGDSAMYLCASSLGDPRQETQYFGPGTRLLVL.

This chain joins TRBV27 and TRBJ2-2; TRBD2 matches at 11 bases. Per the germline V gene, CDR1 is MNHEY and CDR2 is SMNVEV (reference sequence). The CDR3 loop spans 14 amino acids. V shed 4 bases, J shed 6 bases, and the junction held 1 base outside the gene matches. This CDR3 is CASSSSGRPGELFF. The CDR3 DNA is TGTGCCAGCAGTTCTAGCGGGAGGCCCGGGGAGCTGTTTTTT.

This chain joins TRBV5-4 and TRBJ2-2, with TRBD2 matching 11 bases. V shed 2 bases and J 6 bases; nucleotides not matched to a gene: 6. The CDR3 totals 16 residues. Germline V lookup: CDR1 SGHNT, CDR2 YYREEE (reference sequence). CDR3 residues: CASSFVAGGPPGELFF. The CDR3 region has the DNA TGTGCCAGCAGCTTCGTAGCGGGAGGGCCCCCCGGGGAGCTGTTTTTT.

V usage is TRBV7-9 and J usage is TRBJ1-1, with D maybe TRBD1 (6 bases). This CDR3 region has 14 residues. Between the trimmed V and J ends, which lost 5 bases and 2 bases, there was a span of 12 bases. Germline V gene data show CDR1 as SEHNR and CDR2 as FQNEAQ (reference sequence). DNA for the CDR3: TGTGCCAGCAGCCAGGGGACCCCTAACACTGAAGCTTTCTTT. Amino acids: CASSQGTPNTEAFF.